A selection of T cell receptor beta chains follows, all from one sample in a study of cytomegalovirus exposure and HLA in healthy donors. Only in-frame clones appear in the TCRdb table, and some are missing; sequencing was by immunoSEQ multiplex PCR. There are about 140,000 clones in the sample; less than 85% occur only once, and 8.8% lies in the top ten. The sequenced sample was PBMCs. These receptors all stem from a woman between 50 and 59 years old in good health and CMV-seropositive. CDR3s include the opening cysteine and the closing phenylalanine or tryptophan. A D gene is named only where the DNA matches it firmly. Clone size is not always given. Where it is, it says once, few, many or a class for expanded clones.

V,D,J,size,CDR3,DNA
TRBV20-1,TRBD1,TRBJ1-1,NA,CSARSRGEAFF,TGCAGTGCTAGAAGCAGGGGGGAAGCTTTCTTT
TRBV7-6,TRBD1,TRBJ1-6,NA,CASSFGQGGSPLHF,TGTGCCAGCAGCTTCGGACAGGGTGGCTCACCCCTCCACTTT
TRBV28,NA,TRBJ2-3,NA,CASSLPARGISTDTQYF,TGTGCCAGCAGTTTACCGGCCAGAGGTATTAGCACAGATACGCAGTATTTT
TRBV19,NA,TRBJ1-2,NA,CASSIRGRNYGYTF,TGTGCCAGTAGTATAAGAGGCCGGAACTATGGCTACACCTTC
TRBV6-1,TRBD1,TRBJ2-3,NA,CASSLTGSDPDTQYF,TGTGCCAGCAGTTTGACAGGGAGTGACCCAGATACGCAGTATTTT
TRBV10-3,NA,TRBJ1-1,NA,CAISTAHEAFF,TGTGCCATCAGTACCGCACATGAAGCTTTCTTT
TRBV19,NA,TRBJ1-5,NA,CASSIVGDSQPQHF,TGTGCCAGTAGTATAGTTGGGGACTCACAGCCCCAGCATTTT
TRBV6-5,TRBD2,TRBJ2-5,few,CASSFGGAQYF,TGTGCCAGCAGTTTCGGGGGGGCCCAGTACTTC
TRBV7-6,TRBD2,TRBJ2-3,NA,CASSLANQRGVHTDTQYF,TGTGCCAGCAGCTTAGCTAACCAGCGGGGGGTCCACACAGATACGCAGTATTTT
TRBV7-9,NA,TRBJ2-7,NA,CASSLAAGGYDNEQYF,TGTGCCAGCAGCTTAGCGGCAGGGGGGTATGACAACGAGCAGTACTTC
TRBV30,NA,TRBJ2-3,NA,CAWIRVSTDTQYF,TGTGCCTGGATTCGGGTGAGCACAGATACGCAGTATTTT
TRBV9,NA,TRBJ2-1,NA,CASSSEGEDEQFF,TGTGCCAGCAGCTCCGAGGGGGAAGATGAGCAGTTCTTC
TRBV29-1,NA,TRBJ2-5,NA,CSFGGQETQYF,TGCAGCTTCGGGGGCCAAGAGACCCAGTACTTC
TRBV5-5,NA,TRBJ2-7,NA,CASSLGTGTLSYEQYF,TGTGCCAGCAGTCTGGGGACCGGGACACTCTCCTACGAGCAGTACTTC
TRBV7-3,TRBD2,TRBJ2-1,NA,CASTASGSNNEQFF,TGTGCCAGCACGGCTAGCGGGAGCAACAATGAGCAGTTCTTC
TRBV4-2,NA,TRBJ1-2,once,CASSQVEGGRVAQLNYGYTF,TGTGCCAGCAGCCAAGTGGAGGGGGGGAGGGTGGCCCAACTTAACTATGGCTACACCTTC
TRBV15,TRBD1,TRBJ2-3,NA,CATSRETDRGHRDTQYF,TGTGCCACCAGCAGGGAGACAGACAGGGGGCATAGAGATACGCAGTATTTT
TRBV27,NA,TRBJ2-3,NA,CASSRTSLSTDTQYF,TGTGCCAGCAGCCGAACTAGCTTGAGCACAGATACGCAGTATTTT
TRBV2,NA,TRBJ2-1,NA,CASSRGSPNEQFF,TGTGCCAGCAGTCGGGGGTCTCCCAATGAGCAGTTCTTC
TRBV9,TRBD1,TRBJ1-2,NA,CASRWTGGGYTF,TGTGCCAGCAGATGGACAGGGGGAGGCTACACCTTC
TRBV9,NA,TRBJ2-7,NA,CASSVAPSNAYEQYF,TGTGCCAGCAGCGTAGCGCCAAGCAACGCCTACGAGCAGTACTTC
TRBV6-6,NA,TRBJ1-5,once,CASSRGTTNEGQPQHF,TGTGCCAGCAGCCGAGGTACAACAAACGAAGGTCAGCCCCAGCATTTT
TRBV5-1,TRBD1,TRBJ2-2,NA,CASTLGGVGAGELFF,TGCGCCAGCACCCTAGGGGGCGTAGGGGCCGGGGAGCTGTTTTTT
TRBV7-2,TRBD1,TRBJ2-5,once,CASSLDRGETQYF,TGTGCCAGCAGCTTAGACAGGGGTGAGACCCAGTACTTC
TRBV7-8,NA,TRBJ2-5,NA,CASSLGWSRETQYF,TGTGCCAGCAGCTTAGGATGGTCGAGGGAGACCCAGTACTTC
TRBV7-2,TRBD2,TRBJ2-7,NA,CASHPSGGAYEQYF,TGTGCCAGCCACCCTAGCGGGGGGGCCTACGAGCAGTACTTC
TRBV6-5,TRBD1,TRBJ1-4,few,CASSQGGTGIEKLFF,TGTGCCAGCAGTCAGGGGGGGACAGGGATTGAAAAACTGTTTTTT
TRBV28,NA,TRBJ2-3,NA,CASSFFGGTDTQYF,TGTGCCAGCAGTTTCTTCGGGGGCACAGATACGCAGTATTTT
TRBV5-3,TRBD1,TRBJ1-1,NA,CARSGGTGGGTEAFF,TGTGCCAGAAGCGGGGGGACAGGGGGCGGGACTGAAGCTTTCTTT
TRBV28,TRBD2,TRBJ2-7,NA,CASSLRGDDYEQYF,TGTGCCAGCAGTCTACGGGGGGATGACTACGAGCAGTACTTC
TRBV7-8,NA,TRBJ1-2,NA,CASSSQLDGYTF,TGTGCCAGCAGCTCACAATTGGATGGCTACACCTTC
TRBV30,TRBD1,TRBJ2-4,few,CAWSSGTGRYF,TGTGCCTGGAGCTCCGGGACAGGGAGGTACTTC
TRBV7-2,NA,TRBJ1-2,NA,CASSLSQLNYGYTF,TGTGCCAGCAGCTTATCACAGCTCAACTATGGCTACACCTTC
TRBV7-9,NA,TRBJ2-5,NA,CASSLGAGNGKETQYF,TGTGCCAGCAGCTTAGGAGCAGGGAATGGGAAAGAGACCCAGTACTTC
TRBV4-1,NA,TRBJ2-3,NA,CASSQLEFTDTQYF,TGCGCCAGCAGCCAACTCGAGTTCACAGATACGCAGTATTTT
TRBV7-8,NA,TRBJ2-7,once,CASRGTRGSYEQYF,TGTGCCAGCAGAGGGACTCGGGGATCCTACGAGCAGTACTTC
TRBV21-1,NA,TRBJ1-2,NA,CASSKSQGSYGYTF,TGTGCCAGCAGCAAGTCACAGGGAAGTTATGGCTACACCTTC
TRBV15,TRBD1,TRBJ2-1,NA,CATSRDPGTGAINEQFF,TGTGCCACCAGCAGAGACCCCGGGACAGGGGCGATCAATGAGCAGTTCTTC
TRBV9,TRBD1,TRBJ1-5,NA,CASSEGAGYQPQHF,TGTGCCAGCAGCGAGGGGGCAGGTTACCAGCCCCAGCATTTT
TRBV30,NA,TRBJ1-6,NA,CAWSVQPNSPLHF,TGTGCCTGGAGTGTACAGCCTAATTCACCCCTCCACTTT
TRBV5-4,TRBD2,TRBJ2-1,NA,CASSRSGGEGPYNEQFF,TGTGCCAGCAGTCGAAGCGGGGGGGAAGGCCCCTACAATGAGCAGTTCTTC
TRBV6-4,TRBD1,TRBJ1-1,few,CASSRTGENTEAFF,TGTGCCAGCAGTAGGACAGGGGAGAACACTGAAGCTTTCTTT
TRBV7-8,NA,TRBJ2-2,NA,CASSLEAGGPVSGELFF,TGTGCCAGCAGCTTAGAAGCCGGGGGGCCTGTGAGCGGGGAGCTGTTTTTT
TRBV11-2,TRBD2,TRBJ2-3,NA,CASSLPGGGGTYF,TGTGCCAGCAGCTTACCGGGCGGGGGGGGAACTTATTTT
TRBV6-6,TRBD1,TRBJ1-4,NA,CASSQGTVNEKLFF,TGTGCCAGCAGCCAAGGGACAGTTAATGAAAAACTGTTTTTT
TRBV19,NA,TRBJ2-3,NA,CASSLSQGRTDTQYF,TGTGCCAGTAGCCTCTCTCAGGGGCGGACAGATACGCAGTATTTT
TRBV18,NA,TRBJ2-2,NA,CASSRGDGTGELFF,TGTGCCAGCTCACGGGGCGATGGGACCGGGGAGCTGTTTTTT
TRBV27,NA,TRBJ1-2,once,CASTSFMGPRANYGYTF,TGTGCCAGCACCAGCTTTATGGGGCCGCGAGCTAACTATGGCTACACCTTC
TRBV5-6,TRBD1,TRBJ1-2,NA,CASSFLDRGGYTF,TGTGCCAGCAGCTTCCTGGACAGGGGAGGATACACCTTC